Included here is one TCR beta chain sequence, with context. The target antigen is unknown. The data derive from a study of cytomegalovirus exposure and HLA in healthy donors. Study-level points and caveats: What a later analysis reportedly showed was that an Asian-associated ancestry cluster had fewer N-insertions than the approximately 670-donor mean. For most TCR beta V segments, an earlier analysis put the productive rate at about 87% or about 30% of the time.

All donors participated as healthy donors of bone marrow. Although they were nominally healthy when sampled, donors likely had unrecorded immune exposures. The length of the CDR3 is 16 residues. The germline V gene has CDR1 SGHDT and CDR2 YYEEEE. Losses at the gene ends were 4 bases for V and 0 bases for J; bases not matched to a gene: 2. The PCR ran on 60 Vbeta and 13 Jbeta primers. Sequencing used immunoSEQ multiplex PCR; TCRdb keeps in-frame clones, though not all of them. The profile covers around 67,000 clones, with roughly 74% appearing a single time and 7% to 8% taken by the ten largest. Sequencing input: PBMCs. The sequence derives from a young man in good health and CMV-seropositive. The chain joins TRBV5-6 to TRBJ2-7, with 15 bases matching TRBD2. DNA of the CDR3: TGTGCCAGCAGCGGGGGACTAGCGGGAGGCTCCTACGAGCAGTACTTC. This gives the protein CASSGGLAGGSYEQYF. The complete variable domain, with remaining parts taken from reference TRBV5-6 and TRBJ2-7, reads DAGVTQSPTHLIKTRGQQVTLRCSPKSGHDTVSWYQQALGQGPQFIFQYYEEEERQRGNFPDRFSGHQFPNYSSELNVNALLLGDSALYLCASSGGLAGGSYEQYFGPGTRLTVT.